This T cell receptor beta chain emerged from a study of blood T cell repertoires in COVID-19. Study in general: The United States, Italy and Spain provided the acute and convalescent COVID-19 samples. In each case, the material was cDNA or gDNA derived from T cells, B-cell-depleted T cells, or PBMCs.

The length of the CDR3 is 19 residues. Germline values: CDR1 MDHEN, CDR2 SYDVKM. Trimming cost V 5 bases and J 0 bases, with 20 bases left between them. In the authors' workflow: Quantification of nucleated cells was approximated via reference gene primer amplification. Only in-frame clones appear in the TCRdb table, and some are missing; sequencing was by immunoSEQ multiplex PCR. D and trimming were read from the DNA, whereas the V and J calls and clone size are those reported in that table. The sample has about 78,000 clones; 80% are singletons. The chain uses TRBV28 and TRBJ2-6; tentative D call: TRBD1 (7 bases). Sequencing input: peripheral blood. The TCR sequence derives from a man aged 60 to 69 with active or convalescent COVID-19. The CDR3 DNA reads TGTGCCAGCAGTCCCCAGGGGGGATTTACGAGCTCTGGGGCCAACGTCCTGACTTTC. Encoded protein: CASSPQGGFTSSGANVLTF.